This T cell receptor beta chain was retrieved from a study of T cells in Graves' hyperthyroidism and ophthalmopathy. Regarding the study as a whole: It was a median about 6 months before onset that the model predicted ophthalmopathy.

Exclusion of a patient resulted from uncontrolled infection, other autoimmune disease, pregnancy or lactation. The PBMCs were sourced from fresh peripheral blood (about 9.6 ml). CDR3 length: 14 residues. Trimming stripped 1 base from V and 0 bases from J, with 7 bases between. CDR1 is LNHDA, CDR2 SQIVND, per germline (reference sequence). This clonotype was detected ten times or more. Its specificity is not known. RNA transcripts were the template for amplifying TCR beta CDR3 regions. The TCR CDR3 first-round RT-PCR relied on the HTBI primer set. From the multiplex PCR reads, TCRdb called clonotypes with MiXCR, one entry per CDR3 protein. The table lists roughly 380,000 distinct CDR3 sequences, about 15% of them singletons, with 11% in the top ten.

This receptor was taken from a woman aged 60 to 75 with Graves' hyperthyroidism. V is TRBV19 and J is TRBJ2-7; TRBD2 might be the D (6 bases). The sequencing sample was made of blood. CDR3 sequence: CASSIGGDSYEQYF. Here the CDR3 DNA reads TGTGCCAGTAGTATAGGGGGGGACTCCTACGAGCAGTACTTC.